This TCR beta chain was documented in a study of shared clonotypes between healthy human individuals. For the study at large: The cohort had two women and a few men, ages 18 to 49.

CDR1 and CDR2 from the germline V gene are MDHEN and SYDVKM. Losses at the gene ends were 3 bases for V and 4 bases for J; bases not matched to a gene: 1. This CDR3 has 13 residues. Repertoires were generated with immunoSEQ multiplex PCR, while TCRdb's copy carries only in-frame clones and drops some. Found here are approximately 2.5 million clones, 93% of them singletons; the top ten hold approximately 0.35%. This clone has just one count. Its target is unknown. Findings and limits, study-wide: Clonotypes not shared had lower generation probabilities than those common to all four donors. An expected dependence of interdonor clonotype sharing on sequencing depth was noted.

Input material: naive CD4+ T cells from PBMCs. Noted subset: CD45RA+ positively selected. This chain joins TRBV28 and TRBJ2-3; 7 bases are a match to TRBD2. The receptor was isolated from a man aged 18 to 30 in good health. Some clones in this sample may be carry-over from other donors' samples. CDR3 sequence (DNA): TGTGCCAGCAGTTTTGCGGGAGCAGATACGCAGTATTTT. Translating it yields CASSFAGADTQYF.